This T cell receptor (beta chain) was observed in a study of brain T cells in children with intractable seizures (dated by TCRdb to 2020 to 2022). Some background on the complete study: As a first screen for immune gene transcripts, resected brain tissue from a few dozen pediatric epilepsy surgery cases was run on a NanoString immunology panel. Among the approximately twelve selected surgery cases, eight also had pre-surgery blood sequenced, leaving four with brain tissue only.

As regards this clone: It has no known antigen specificity. The record has no base qualities; no much larger clone is one base away.

V gives up 2 bases and J gives up 2 bases, and the segment between their germline ends measures 12 bases. From its cysteine to its phenylalanine, the CDR3 spans 15 amino acids. Only the CDR3 DNA stays, 45 bases, in frame from base 1. CDR1 and CDR2, per the germline V gene, are MDHEN and SYDVKM. Sample time point, as interpreted from the label and publication: resected brain tissue, or blood drawn just prior to surgery. The surgery cases showing the highest brain T cell transcript signatures were chosen for TCR beta chain sequencing of brain tissue and, when available, of blood. Patients had been treated with at least one anti-epileptic drug before surgery. The TCR-sequenced patients were children whose drug-resistant epilepsy was caused by tuberous sclerosis complex, focal cortical dysplasia, Rasmussen encephalitis or hemimegalencephaly. Blood samples were drawn just before the epilepsy surgery. Bulk genomic DNA was extracted from unsorted brain tissue and whole blood with the Monarch genomic DNA purification kit.

TCR beta chain sequences were generated from genomic DNA using the immunoSEQ assay. The authors' analysis ran thus. CDR3 sequences that did not begin with the conserved framework cysteine at position 104 were removed manually. To get clonality, the normalized Shannon's Diversity Index was subtracted from one, giving values from 0 (maximal diversity) to 1 (oligoclonal). Chi-squared comparison-of-proportions tests assessed whether the same CDR3 differed in frequency between samples, such as brain versus blood. Public clonotypes were identified by searching immuneACCESS, and similarity to known antiviral clonotypes was assessed with the VDJdb browser. TCRdb mirrors the immuneACCESS table, restricted to in-frame sequences. Some clones are absent from its copies; in checked studies, under half trace to an unresolved V gene, and the reason for the others is unknown. V, J and clone size are taken as reported in that table, and D and trimming were inferred from the DNA itself. The sample yields roughly 64,000 clones; roughly 95% were counted once. Around 0.4% of the sample comes from the top ten.

Summary of the overall study and its limitations: Viral specificity was inferred only from CDR3 sequence similarity, and patients' HCMV serostatus was unknown. Because sequencing depth differed between pre- and post-surgery blood, the absence of clones from the pre-surgery sample may reflect undersampling.

The sequences come from peripheral blood, collected at surgery. This TCR was recovered from a boy in the first two years of life with focal cortical dysplasia and intractable seizures. In this chain, TRBV28 is recombined with TRBJ1-2, and the D gene may be TRBD1, 5 bases matching. CDR3 protein: CASSLTDRRNYGYTF. The DNA reads as follows: TGTGCCAGCAGTTTAACAGACAGACGAAACTATGGCTACACCTTC.